A selection of T cell receptor beta chains follows, all from one sample in a study of CD8+ T cells in alopecia areata. The repertoire was sequenced with immunoSEQ multiplex PCR; TCRdb's copy has only in-frame clones and lacks some. The top ten clones hold around 5.7% of a sample with 100,000 to 150,000 clones, over 60% of them seen once. The sample in question was CD4+ T cells sorted from blood, obtained at week 4, from a patient treated with tofacitinib. All receptors come from a human donor with alopecia areata. Each CDR3 is given with its conserved first and last residue. The order of the fields is D gene, clone size, J gene, V gene, CDR3 DNA, CDR3 protein. A D gene is named only where the DNA matches it firmly. Clone sizes are given selectively: once, few, many, or a class where the clone is expanded.

.,few,TRBJ1-3,TRBV29-1,TGCAGCGCAGAAATGAGCTCTGGAAACACCATATATTTT,CSAEMSSGNTIYF
.,.,TRBJ1-2,TRBV7-2,TGTGCCAGCAGTCCCGATGCTAACTATGGCTACACCTTC,CASSPDANYGYTF
.,once,TRBJ1-3,TRBV25-1,TGTGCCAGCGGGAGAGGTGGAAACACCATATATTTT,CASGRGGNTIYF
.,.,TRBJ2-3,TRBV2,TGTGCCAGCAGTCGGGGGACAGCTAGCACAGATACGCAGTATTTT,CASSRGTASTDTQYF
.,few,TRBJ2-7,TRBV18,TGTGCCAGCTCACCACGAGGGCAGGGAGACTCCTACGAGCAGTACTTC,CASSPRGQGDSYEQYF
.,.,TRBJ2-3,TRBV29-1,TGCAGCGTTGCGGTCTTTTACAGTACCGATACGCAGTATTTT,CSVAVFYSTDTQYF
TRBD1,.,TRBJ1-2,TRBV11-3,TGTGCCAGCAGCCTCGCGGACAGGGTTCACTATGGCTACACCTTC,CASSLADRVHYGYTF
.,.,TRBJ1-4,TRBV11-2,TGTGCCAGCAGCTTAGTTTCTGAAAAACTGTTTTTT,CASSLVSEKLFF
.,few,TRBJ1-6,TRBV4-3,TGCGCCAGCAGCCAAGACAGGGTTTCACCCCTCCACTTT,CASSQDRVSPLHF
.,.,TRBJ2-3,TRBV4-1,TGCGCCAGCAGCCGGAACCCGACAGGAAAATCTAGCACAGATACGCAGTATTTT,CASSRNPTGKSSTDTQYF
TRBD1,.,TRBJ1-2,TRBV29-1,TGCAGCGTTGGGACAGGGAGTAACTATGGCTACACCTTC,CSVGTGSNYGYTF
.,.,TRBJ2-5,TRBV27,TGTGCCAGCAGTTCCTGGGGCCAAGAGACCCAGTACTTC,CASSSWGQETQYF
TRBD2,.,TRBJ2-1,TRBV29-1,TGCAGCGGGCGGCCTAGCGGGATTTACAATGAGCAGTTCTTC,CSGRPSGIYNEQFF
.,.,TRBJ2-7,TRBV2,TGTGCCAGCATGACCTCAGGGGCACGCGTCGAGCAGTACTTC,CASMTSGARVEQYF
TRBD1,.,TRBJ1-5,TRBV30,TGTGCCTGGAGTCAGGGGGATCAGCCCCAGCATTTT,CAWSQGDQPQHF
.,.,TRBJ1-4,TRBV10-3,TGTGCCATCAGTGATGGAGGTCAGGGACTTGAAAAACTGTTTTTT,CAISDGGQGLEKLFF
.,.,TRBJ1-2,TRBV23-1,TGCGCCAGCAGTCACCATAGTCGGGGAAAGCATGGCTACACCTTC,CASSHHSRGKHGYTF
.,few,TRBJ1-3,TRBV10-3,TGTGCCATCAGTGAGTTAAGGGGTCAACCTGGCGGAAACACCATATATTTT,CAISELRGQPGGNTIYF
.,.,TRBJ2-5,TRBV5-4,TGTGCCAGCAGCCCGGAGACCCAGTACTTC,CASSPETQYF
TRBD2,.,TRBJ2-1,TRBV15,TGTGCCACCAGCAGACCCAGTAGCGGGAGGGCCTTCGATGAGCAGTTCTTC,CATSRPSSGRAFDEQFF
.,.,TRBJ2-2,TRBV4-3,TGCGCCAGCAGCCAAGGAAGTCCATCGAACACCGGGGAGCTGTTTTTT,CASSQGSPSNTGELFF
TRBD2,.,TRBJ2-3,TRBV29-1,TGCAGCGTTGCGACTAGCCTCCAAGATACGCAGTATTTT,CSVATSLQDTQYF
.,.,TRBJ2-3,TRBV25-1,TGTGCCAGCAGTGTTTTAGATACGCAGTATTTT,CASSVLDTQYF
TRBD1,.,TRBJ2-6,TRBV4-1,TGCGCCAGCAGCCAAGAACCCGGGACAGGGATAGGTGGGGCCAACGTCCTGACTTTC,CASSQEPGTGIGGANVLTF
TRBD2,.,TRBJ2-3,TRBV4-3,TGCGCCAGCAGCCCGAGAGCGGGGGCTGGCACAGATACGCAGTATTTT,CASSPRAGAGTDTQYF
TRBD1,.,TRBJ1-1,TRBV30,TGTGCCTGGACTTTGGACAGGGAGAACACTGAAGCTTTCTTT,CAWTLDRENTEAFF
TRBD2,.,TRBJ2-2,TRBV6-1,TGTGCCAGCAGTGAAGTCGATGGACTAGCGGGAGGTGTATACACCGGGGAGCTGTTTTTT,CASSEVDGLAGGVYTGELFF
.,few,TRBJ2-7,TRBV7-8,TGTGCCAGCAGCTTAGCCGAAACAGTGTCCTACGAGCAGTACTTC,CASSLAETVSYEQYF
TRBD2,.,TRBJ2-3,TRBV29-1,TGCAGCGTTGAACTAGCGGGATTGACAGATACGCAGTATTTT,CSVELAGLTDTQYF
TRBD2,few,TRBJ2-5,TRBV29-1,TGCAGCGTTCTGGGACTAGAAGAGACCCAGTACTTC,CSVLGLEETQYF
.,.,TRBJ2-7,TRBV4-3,TGCGCCAGCAGCCAAGATCGGGGGACCGAATACTACGAGCAGTACTTC,CASSQDRGTEYYEQYF
.,once,TRBJ2-7,TRBV6-6,TGTGCCATCAGGGGGACTCCTTACGAGCAGTACTTC,CAIRGTPYEQYF
.,.,TRBJ2-3,TRBV5-1,TGCGCCAGCAGTCAAACGGCCGGGACAGATACGCAGTATTTT,CASSQTAGTDTQYF
.,.,TRBJ2-7,TRBV13,TGTGCCAGCAGCACGACGCCTTACGAGCAGTACTTC,CASSTTPYEQYF
.,.,TRBJ1-2,TRBV9,TGTGCCAGCAGCGTAGACCCCGTCAACTATGGCTACACCTTC,CASSVDPVNYGYTF
.,.,TRBJ1-3,TRBV5-1,TGCGCCAGCAGCTTGGATCCAGGGTCGGGAAACACCATATATTTT,CASSLDPGSGNTIYF
.,few,TRBJ2-3,TRBV29-1,TGCAGCGTTGAGGTAGCGAGGGGCACAGATACGCAGTATTTT,CSVEVARGTDTQYF
.,.,TRBJ2-3,TRBV30,TGTGCCTGGAGCCTCGCAGATACGCAGTATTTT,CAWSLADTQYF